The TCR beta chain under discussion was sequenced for a study of CD8 T cell repertoires and HIV-1 epitope variants. Whole-study context: Tested: three Gag epitope families, Nef HW9 and YT9. 1M T cells were kept uncultured as a baseline.

CDR1 is MDHEN and CDR2 is SYDVKM in the germline V gene. The CDR3 runs to 13 residues. V was pared by 6 bases and J by 4 bases, with 13 bases between. On the immunoSEQ platform, TCR beta CDR3s were sequenced at survey depth. Libraries were prepared by immunoSEQ multiplex PCR; TCRdb keeps only in-frame clonotypes and omits some of them. The sample consists of approximately 90,000 clones, roughly four fifths of them appearing once. The sample comprised uncultured baseline CD8+ T cells from peripheral blood mononuclear cells (PBMCs). This receptor was taken from a male donor with HIV. The V call is TRBV28, the J call TRBJ2-7; D might be TRBD1 (6 bases). For the CDR3, the DNA is TGTGCCAGCAGGCCACAGGGTTTGTACGAGCAGTACTTC. Translation gives CASRPQGLYEQYF.